The 21 T cell receptor beta chains below were found in one sample sequenced in a study of blood T cell repertoires in COVID-19. The repertoire was sequenced with immunoSEQ multiplex PCR; TCRdb's copy has only in-frame clones and lacks some. The repertoire consists of 140,000 to 150,000 clones, with more than 75% occurring once and the leading ten covering 10% to 15%. Sequencing used peripheral blood. The origin of the receptors is a man in his sixties with active or convalescent COVID-19.

V is TRBV4-2 and J is TRBJ1-4, with TRBD1 matching over 10 bases. Trimming took 5 bases from V and 8 from J; bases not matched to a gene: 5. CDR1 LGHNA and CDR2 YNFKEQ come from the germline V gene. This CDR3 comprises 14 residues. The CDR3 sequence is CASSTDRGREKLFF. Here the CDR3 DNA reads TGTGCCAGCAGCACTGACAGGGGGCGAGAAAAACTGTTTTTT.

This clone was seen just once. The CDR3 here is CASSPGQVLNTGELFF. The CDR3 nucleotides are TGTGCCAGCAGCCCCGGACAGGTGCTGAACACCGGGGAGCTGTTTTTT. The genes are TRBV14 and TRBJ2-2; 7 bases are shared with TRBD1. CDR1 SGHDN and CDR2 FVKESK come from the germline V gene. The CDR3 has 16 residues. The V gene end was trimmed by 4 bases and the J gene end by 1 base; junction bases not matched to a gene: 6.

This clone showed up just once. The V gene is TRBV18, the J gene TRBJ1-1, with a weak D call TRBD1 (6 bases). The length of the CDR3 is 14 residues. Germline lookup yields CDR1 KGHSH and CDR2 LQKENI. Trimming shortened V by 1 base and J by 3 bases, and 9 bases separated the two germline ends. CDR3: CASSPRGGDTEAFF. The CDR3 coding sequence is TGTGCCAGCTCACCACGAGGGGGTGACACTGAAGCTTTCTTT.

The J gene is TRBJ1-5, the V gene TRBV5-8; 8 bases line up with TRBD1. The CDR3 consists of 15 residues. Per germline, CDR1 SGHTS and CDR2 YDEGEE. The ends lost 4 bases at V and 4 bases at J; junction bases unmatched: 7. As DNA, the CDR3 is TGTGCCAGCAGCCTGACAGGGGTATTGAATCAGCCCCAGCATTTT. Its translation: CASSLTGVLNQPQHF.

J is TRBJ1-6 and V is TRBV5-4; D is unresolved. The CDR3 is made up of 14 amino acids. The germline V and J ends were trimmed by 7 bases and 13 bases, with 21 bases remaining between them. From germline, CDR1 is SGHNT and CDR2 YYREEE (reference sequence). The CDR3 nucleotides read TGTGCCAGCGGAGGTACAGAAGCGTTAGGGCCCCTCCACTTT. It encodes CASGGTEALGPLHF.

In this sample, this clone turned up once. This rearrangement joins TRBV5-1 to TRBJ2-7; 8 nucleotides match TRBD1. The CDR3 runs to 16 residues. Per the germline V gene, CDR1 is SGHRS and CDR2 is YFSETQ. V lost 0 bases to trimming and J lost 3 bases; unmatched junction nucleotides: 8. This CDR3 is CASSLGDRGSHYEQYF. CDR3 DNA: TGCGCCAGCAGCTTGGGTGACAGGGGTTCCCACTACGAGCAGTACTTC.

The chain uses TRBV9 and TRBJ2-3; D ambiguous. The germline CDR1 and CDR2 sequences are SGDLS and YYNGEE. CDR3 length: 13 residues. V dropped 1 base and J dropped 3 bases, with 6 bases sitting between them. This CDR3 reads CASSVSLTDTQYF. Here the CDR3 DNA reads TGTGCCAGCAGCGTAAGCCTAACAGATACGCAGTATTTT. Combining the CDR3 with reference TRBV9 and TRBJ2-3 gives the whole variable domain DSGVTQTPKHLITATGQRVTLRCSPRSGDLSVYWYQQSLDQGLQFLIQYYNGEERAKGNILERFSAQQFPDLHSELNLSSLELGDSALYFCASSVSLTDTQYFGPGTRLTVL.

The rearrangement links TRBV20-1 to TRBJ2-1, with 10 bases aligning to TRBD2. Trimming removed 3 bases from V and 6 bases from J; junction bases left unmatched: 8. CDR1 is DFQATT, CDR2 SNEGSKA, per germline (reference sequence). The CDR3 sequence is 15 residues long. CDR3 DNA: TGCAGTGCTAGTGTCCCCGGGACTAGCGTCAATGAGCAGTTCTTC. Its translation: CSASVPGTSVNEQFF.

The J gene is TRBJ2-2, the V gene TRBV5-5, with unresolved D. This CDR3 has 14 residues. Germline values: CDR1 SGHKS, CDR2 YYEKEE (reference sequence). Trimming removed 0 bases at V and 5 bases at J, with 8 bases between. CDR3 in DNA: TGTGCCAGCAGCTTGGGAGGCGGTACCGGGGAGCTGTTTTTT. Its translation: CASSLGGGTGELFF.

This clone was seen more than once but under ten times. The chain recombines TRBV9 with TRBJ1-1; 9 nucleotides agree with TRBD1. The germline gives CDR1 SGDLS, CDR2 YYNGEE. The V and J ends lost 0 bases and 3 bases, in that order; junction bases with no gene match: 3. The length of the CDR3 is 15 residues. CDR3 sequence: CASSVVGTGHTEAFF. CDR3 nucleotide sequence: TGTGCCAGCAGCGTAGTAGGGACAGGGCACACTGAAGCTTTCTTT.

The rearrangement joins TRBV6-1 to TRBJ2-3, with D unclear. Germline CDR1 reads MNHNS; CDR2 reads SASEGT. This CDR3 is built from 13 residues. V lost 2 bases and J lost 0, with 3 bases in between. The CDR3 spells CASSEPSTDTQYF. The DNA of the CDR3 is TGTGCCAGCAGTGAACCTAGCACAGATACGCAGTATTTT.

The chain links TRBV7-8 to TRBJ1-2, with TRBD1 matching over 10 bases. V was pared by 0 bases and J by 4 bases, with 5 bases of the junction left unmatched. The germline V gene encodes CDR1 SGHVS and CDR2 FQNEAQ. This CDR3 region has 16 residues. CDR3 in amino acids: CASSLATGQGFYGYTF. The CDR3 DNA follows: TGTGCCAGCAGCTTAGCTACGGGACAGGGGTTCTATGGCTACACCTTC.

The chain carries TRBV28 and TRBJ2-7; possible D gene TRBD2, 5 bases. The V and J ends lost 4 bases and 3 bases respectively, with 10 bases between them. Germline V gene lookup returns CDR1 MDHEN and CDR2 SYDVKM. This CDR3 has 13 residues. CDR3 loop: CASSSPGNYEQYF. The CDR3 DNA sequence: TGTGCCAGCAGTTCCCCGGGGAACTACGAGCAGTACTTC.

The genes are TRBV7-6 and TRBJ2-2; 10 bases are shared with TRBD2. V dropped 5 bases and J dropped 8; count of bases not matched to a gene: 8. CDR3 length: 15 amino acids. The germline CDR1 and CDR2 sequences are SGHVS and FNYEAQ. CDR3 residues: CASSKSGRAMGELFF. CDR3 sequence (DNA): TGTGCCAGCAGCAAGAGCGGGAGGGCCATGGGGGAGCTGTTTTTT.

The chain joins TRBV7-3 to TRBJ2-5; maybe TRBD2 (6 bases). V lost 5 bases to trimming and J lost 7 bases, with 20 bases between them. Germline V lookup: CDR1 SGHTA, CDR2 FQGTGA. There are 15 residues in the CDR3. This chain's CDR3 is CASSDGLRKEGTQYF. As DNA, the CDR3 is TGTGCCAGCAGCGATGGACTAAGGAAAGAGGGGACCCAGTACTTC. Complete variable domain (other parts from reference TRBV7-3 and TRBJ2-5): GAGVSQTPSNKVTEKGKYVELRCDPISGHTALYWYRQSLGQGPEFLIYFQGTGAADDSGLPNDRFFAVRPEGSVSTLKIQRTERGDSAVYLCASSDGLRKEGTQYFGPGTRLLVL.

The rearrangement joins TRBV3-1 (or the pseudogene TRBV3-2) to TRBJ2-7, with 15 bases matching TRBD2. Germline assignment: CDR1 LGHDT and CDR2 YNNKEL (reference sequence). Trimming at V came to 2 bases and at J to 4 bases, leaving 12 bases not matched to a gene. There are 19 residues in the CDR3. The CDR3 here is CASSQTPPGLAGGGYEQYF. DNA of the CDR3: TGTGCCAGCAGCCAAACCCCCCCGGGACTAGCGGGAGGAGGGTACGAGCAGTACTTC.

The gene calls are TRBV6-2 or TRBV6-3 and TRBJ1-2; a weak D match, TRBD1 (5 bases). Germline loops: CDR1 MNHEY, CDR2 SVGEGT. CDR3 size: 14 residues. V lost 4 bases, J lost 5 bases, and 14 bases lay in between. CDR3 loop: CASSSPTTGYGYTF. DNA for the CDR3: TGTGCCAGCAGTTCACCAACTACAGGTTATGGCTACACCTTC.

This rearrangement joins TRBV11-2 to TRBJ2-3; no definite D call. Between the trimmed V and J ends, which lost 5 bases and 5 bases, there was a span of 14 bases. CDR3 length: 14 amino acids. Germline CDR1 and CDR2: SGHAT and FQNNGV. The chain's CDR3 is CASSLSPARDTQYF. CDR3 coding DNA: TGTGCCAGCAGCCTGTCCCCCGCGAGAGATACGCAGTATTTT.

The chain uses TRBV3-1 (or the pseudogene TRBV3-2) and TRBJ2-3, with 12 nucleotides matching TRBD2. The CDR3 consists of 16 residues. Germline V gene data show CDR1 as LGHDT and CDR2 as YNNKEL (reference sequence). Losses at the gene ends were 4 bases for V and 10 bases for J; bases not matched to a gene: 12. The CDR3 DNA reads TGTGCCAGCAGCCCAGGGGCTAGCGGGGGGGCAGGATCGCAGTATTTT. It encodes CASSPGASGGAGSQYF.

The genes are TRBV29-1 and TRBJ1-4; the match to TRBD1 covers 10 bases. The germline V gene has CDR1 SQVTM and CDR2 ANQGSEA. Trimming cost V 6 bases and J 6 bases; bases outside gene matches: 7. The CDR3 has 14 amino acids. For the CDR3, the DNA is TGCAGCGTGGAGACCGGGACAGGGGATGAAAAACTGTTTTTT. Protein: CSVETGTGDEKLFF.

This chain connects TRBV5-6 to TRBJ2-7, with D possibly TRBD2 on 5 matching bases. The CDR3 loop spans 17 amino acids. The V and J ends lost 4 bases and 3 bases respectively, with 23 bases between them. Germline lookup yields CDR1 SGHDT and CDR2 YYEEEE. CDR3 sequence: CASSTNLDSSGRYEQYF. The CDR3 region has the DNA TGTGCCAGCAGCACTAATCTGGACTCATCGGGTCGCTACGAGCAGTACTTC.